Here is one T cell receptor beta chain with its context. V shed 6 bases and J shed 7 bases, with 21 bases lying between them. The CDR3 runs to 15 residues. The germline CDR1 and CDR2 sequences are SGHTA and FQGNSA. Study processing details: Amplifying reference gene primers gave estimates of nucleated cell counts. TCRdb keeps only in-frame clones here, not all; method: immunoSEQ multiplex PCR. D and trimming come from the DNA, and the V and J calls and clone size come from that table. The sample holds just over 35,000 clones, about 81% seen once. This entry comes from a study of blood T cell repertoires in COVID-19. Study details: Donors in the United States, Italy and Spain gave samples during acute or convalescent COVID-19. T cells, B-cell-depleted T cells, or PBMCs provided the cDNA or gDNA that served as material.

The receptor was derived from a human donor in a cohort sampled during active or convalescent COVID-19. The donor label of this sample is uncertain. Specimen: peripheral blood. The chain joins TRBV7-2 to TRBJ1-1; D uncertain. CDR3 coding DNA: TGTGCCAGCAGACCTAGTGGAGGTGACGCTAATGAAGCTTTCTTT. It codes for CASRPSGGDANEAFF.